This paragraph reports one T cell receptor beta chain. Its matching antigen is unknown. This sample stems from a study of cytomegalovirus exposure and HLA in healthy donors. V gave up 3 bases and J gave up 10 bases; unmatched junction bases: 12. The CDR3 extends over 15 amino acids. Germline V gene data show CDR1 as MGHRA and CDR2 as YSYEKL. Study findings and constraints: HLA alleles showed associations with around 15,000 TCR beta sequences in a later analysis, at a 0.05 false discovery rate. A few of the chains that were CMV-associated were confirmed in vitro to be specific for CMV antigens.

13 Jbeta primers and 60 Vbeta primers were used for the PCR. Assay used: immunoSEQ multiplex PCR; TCRdb lists only in-frame clones, some missing. The sample records around 210,000 clones, 79% being singletons. The origin of this receptor is a male donor in good health and CMV-seropositive. Sequencing was carried out using PBMCs. V gene TRBV4-1 combines with J gene TRBJ1-2; 9 bases agree with TRBD1. Written as DNA, the CDR3 is TGCGCCAGCAGCCAGGGGCCCCTGGGACAGGGAGCCTACACCTTC. The encoded protein is CASSQGPLGQGAYTF.